Below, 17 T cell receptor beta chains from the same sample are listed, as sequenced in a study of cytomegalovirus exposure and HLA in healthy donors. The assay was immunoSEQ multiplex PCR, and TCRdb's table has in-frame clones only and misses some. The sample holds around 160,000 clones, less than 90% seen once. The specimen sequenced was PBMCs. The receptors originated from a man aged 30 to 45 in good health and CMV-seropositive.

The chain employs TRBV19 and TRBJ2-7; D is possibly TRBD1 (6 bases). Germline loops: CDR1 LNHDA, CDR2 SQIVND (reference sequence). CDR3 length: 15 residues. The V gene lost 5 bases and the J gene lost 4 bases, with 18 bases spanning the gap. As DNA, the CDR3 is TGTGCCAGTAGTGCAGGGGTTCATGCAATGTACGAGCAGTACTTC. This sequence encodes CASSAGVHAMYEQYF.

This sequence joins TRBV28 and TRBJ2-3; D is unclear. This CDR3 region has 12 residues. Germline V gene sequence: CDR1 MDHEN, CDR2 SYDVKM. With 5 bases removed from V and 7 bases from J, the gap between germline ends came to 10 bases. The CDR3 DNA reads TGTGCCAGCAGTAGTGGGCTGAATACGCAGTATTTT. Residues: CASSSGLNTQYF.

The V call is TRBV4-1, the J call TRBJ1-5; tentatively, D is TRBD1 (5 bases). This CDR3 is 16 amino acids long. Germline values: CDR1 MGHRA, CDR2 YSYEKL. The V end was cut by 0 bases, the J end by 4 bases, with 13 bases between. The CDR3 region is CASSQDRSGTNQPQHF. Here the CDR3 DNA reads TGCGCCAGCAGCCAAGATCGGAGCGGGACGAATCAGCCCCAGCATTTT.

The CDR3 region has the DNA TGCGCCAGCAGCTTGATGTCAGGGGAAGAGACCCAGTACTTC. It encodes CASSLMSGEETQYF. V is TRBV5-1 and J is TRBJ2-5; D is possibly TRBD1 (6 bases). Deletions cut 1 base from V and 3 bases from J, with 10 bases between. The germline V gene has CDR1 SGHRS and CDR2 YFSETQ. The CDR3 contains 14 residues.

V gene TRBV28 combines with J gene TRBJ2-7; 7 positions match TRBD1. With 6 bases clipped from V and 2 bases from J, the junction kept 4 bases outside the gene matches. CDR1 MDHEN and CDR2 SYDVKM come from the germline V gene. The CDR3 contains 13 residues. The CDR3 protein is CASRGDSPYEQYF. In nucleotides, the CDR3 is TGTGCCAGCAGGGGGGACAGTCCCTACGAGCAGTACTTC.

This chain connects TRBV28 to TRBJ1-5, with 7 bases aligning to TRBD1. After removal of 5 bases from V and 7 bases from J, the junction contained 14 bases not matched to a gene. This CDR3 region has 16 residues. Germline values: CDR1 MDHEN, CDR2 SYDVKM. CDR3 DNA: TGTGCCAGCAGTACCTATCATATTACAGGGGTCCAGCCCCAGCATTTT. It translates to CASSTYHITGVQPQHF.

The rearrangement uses TRBV5-1 and TRBJ1-4; 8 bases are a match to TRBD1. Germline V gene lookup returns CDR1 SGHRS and CDR2 YFSETQ. This CDR3 spans 18 amino acids. With 4 bases clipped from V and 8 bases from J, the junction kept 19 bases outside the gene matches. The CDR3 is CASSPGGQGGKFAEKLFF. In DNA, the CDR3 is TGCGCCAGCAGCCCGGGCGGACAGGGAGGAAAGTTCGCGGAAAAACTGTTTTTT.

A word on this clone: An end of the junction does not agree with germline; a read error may underlie this. This chain connects TRBV7-7 to TRBJ2-3; 9 nucleotides line up with TRBD2. The length of the CDR3 is 16 residues. Germline V gene sequence: CDR1 SSHAT, CDR2 FNYEAQ (reference sequence). This chain's CDR3 is CASSLGLAGTTDTQYF. In DNA form, the CDR3 reads TGTGCTAGCAGCTTAGGTCTAGCGGGGACCACAGATACGCAGTATTTT.

This chain links TRBV28 with TRBJ2-7, with TRBD1 identical over 10 bases. Per the germline V gene, CDR1 is MDHEN and CDR2 is SYDVKM. V lost 2 bases to trimming and J lost 2 bases; unmatched junction nucleotides: 3. The CDR3 is made up of 15 amino acids. CDR3 in amino acids: CASSLGGTGAYEQYF. In DNA form, the CDR3 reads TGTGCCAGCAGTTTAGGAGGGACAGGGGCCTACGAGCAGTACTTC.

The chain employs TRBV19 and TRBJ1-1; TRBD1 might be the D (6 bases). Deletions cut 5 bases from V and 0 bases from J, with 10 bases between. This CDR3 comprises 14 residues. CDR1 is LNHDA and CDR2 is SQIVND in the germline V gene (reference sequence). CDR3 residues: CASSAGDMNTEAFF. In DNA, the CDR3 is TGTGCCAGTAGTGCCGGGGACATGAACACTGAAGCTTTCTTT.

Only a few counts were recorded for this clone. The CDR3 region is CAWSGDRATEAFF. The CDR3, as DNA: TGTGCCTGGAGTGGAGACAGGGCCACTGAAGCTTTCTTT. This rearrangement joins TRBV30 to TRBJ1-1, with TRBD1 matching 7 bases. The trim removed 1 base at V and 4 bases at J, leaving 3 bases unmatched. Germline CDR1 reads GTSNPN; CDR2 reads SVGIG (reference sequence). This CDR3 contains 13 residues.

This chain uses TRBV6-6 with TRBJ1-1; D might be TRBD1 (5 bases). The length of the CDR3 is 15 residues. V was pared by 5 bases and J by 5 bases, with 18 bases between. Germline CDR1 reads MNHNY; CDR2 reads SVGAGI (reference sequence). CDR3 bases: TGTGCCAGCAGTCTCTTAGGTGCGGGGGAGACTGAAGCTTTCTTT. Translated: CASSLLGAGETEAFF.

The chain uses TRBV7-3 and TRBJ1-1, with a weak D call TRBD1 (5 bases). The germline V gene encodes CDR1 SGHTA and CDR2 FQGTGA. CDR3 length equals 14 residues. Trimming removed 6 bases at V and 1 base at J, with 12 bases between. CDR3 DNA: TGTGCCAGCAGAAACTCGGGGGAGAACACTGAAGCTTTCTTT. Translation: CASRNSGENTEAFF.

This clone was counted once. The chain combines TRBV19 with TRBJ1-1; 10 bases map to TRBD1. The V gene's germline CDR1 is LNHDA and CDR2 SQIVND (reference sequence). CDR3 length: 16 amino acids. V shed 7 bases and J 3 bases; nucleotides not matched to a gene: 11. In DNA, the CDR3 is TGTGCCAGTAATGACAGGGGGCGCGGCGCAGACACTGAAGCTTTCTTT. Translation: CASNDRGRGADTEAFF.

V is TRBV2 and J is TRBJ2-6; no firm D call. V was cut by 6 bases and J by 2 bases, with 11 bases left in between. The CDR3 is made up of 15 amino acids. Germline loops: CDR1 SNHLY, CDR2 FYNNEI. CDR3 sequence (DNA): TGTGCCAGCAGAGAGCTCCGGGCTGGGGCCAACGTCCTGACTTTC. Amino acid sequence: CASRELRAGANVLTF.

This chain joins TRBV30 and TRBJ1-2; TRBD1 aligns across 11 bases. Germline-derived CDR1 and CDR2 are GTSNPN and SVGIG (reference sequence). J lost 6 bases, V lost 2 bases, and 11 bases had no gene match. This CDR3 region has 16 residues. The CDR3 DNA is TGTGCCTGGAGTTTCCCCCGGACAGGGGGCTGGGATGGCTACACCTTC. It yields the protein CAWSFPRTGGWDGYTF.

The chain employs TRBV10-1 and TRBJ1-2, with 9 bases that match TRBD1. After removal of 3 bases from V and 4 bases from J, the junction contained 9 bases not matched to a gene. The length of the CDR3 is 16 residues. Per the germline V gene, CDR1 is WNHNN and CDR2 is SYGVQD (reference sequence). The CDR3 DNA reads as TGCGCCAGCAGTGATTCAGACAGGGGGAACTTCTATGGCTACACCTTC. Protein sequence: CASSDSDRGNFYGYTF.